Shown below are 13 T cell receptor beta chains from a single sample sequenced in a study of T cell changes during pregnancy in multiple sclerosis (dated by TCRdb to between 2018 and 2021). The library was obtained by the immunoSEQ multiplex PCR assay. Not all clones reach the TCRdb copy of this immuneACCESS table, which keeps in-frame sequences only. Checked studies attribute under half of the gap to unresolved V genes and leave the rest unexplained. This sample lists around 29,000 clones; more than 70% were detected once. Of the sample, around 7.9% is held by the ten largest clones. The sequencing used CD8+ T cells from peripheral blood mononuclear cells, collected after pregnancy. Receptors originate from a female donor with multiple sclerosis, enrolled in a pregnancy study.

This chain joins TRBV19 and TRBJ1-6; tentative D call: TRBD1 (5 bases). CDR3 length: 14 amino acids. Per germline, CDR1 LNHDA and CDR2 SQIVND (reference sequence). V was shortened by 6 bases and J by 6 bases, with 12 bases between the two germline ends. The CDR3 loop is CASSGGGSNSPLHF. DNA for the CDR3: TGTGCCAGTAGCGGGGGGGGATCTAATTCACCCCTCCACTTT.

This clone was counted between two and nine times. The V gene is TRBV5-1, the J gene TRBJ1-6; TRBD1 matches at 9 bases. After removal of 4 bases from V and 9 bases from J, the junction contained 8 bases not matched to a gene. Germline V gene lookup returns CDR1 SGHRS and CDR2 YFSETQ. This CDR3 is 15 amino acids long. CDR3 in amino acids: CASSPQGQGASPLHF. CDR3 in DNA: TGCGCCAGCAGCCCGCAGGGACAGGGCGCTTCACCCCTCCACTTT.

This chain uses TRBV6-4 with TRBJ2-1; 9 bases match TRBD2. The CDR3 loop spans 14 amino acids. V trimming: 4 bases; J trimming: 4 bases; junction bases outside the gene matches: 2. Germline CDR1 MRHNA, CDR2 SNTAGT. The CDR3 DNA reads as TGTGCCAGCAGTGCTAGCGGGGATTACAATGAGCAGTTCTTC. As protein: CASSASGDYNEQFF.

In its sample, this clone was seen a few times. The rearrangement joins TRBV6-6 to TRBJ2-1; perhaps TRBD1 as D (6 bases). Germline V gene lookup returns CDR1 MNHNY and CDR2 SVGAGI (reference sequence). The CDR3 is made up of 14 amino acids. Trimming cost V 2 bases and J 4 bases, with 9 bases left between them. The CDR3 sequence is CASSYRGTYNEQFF. Here the CDR3 DNA reads TGTGCCAGCAGTTACAGGGGGACATACAATGAGCAGTTCTTC.

This clone was found a few times. The chain carries TRBV7-8 and TRBJ2-2, with 7 bases aligning to TRBD2. The ends lost 5 bases at V and 5 bases at J; junction bases unmatched: 11. The germline V gene has CDR1 SGHVS and CDR2 FQNEAQ. This CDR3 has 16 amino acids. The CDR3 loop reads CASSRGDVTLTGELFF. In nucleotides, the CDR3 is TGTGCCAGCAGCCGGGGGGACGTCACCCTGACCGGGGAGCTGTTTTTT.

This rearrangement joins TRBV27 to TRBJ2-2; D is perhaps TRBD1 (6 bases). The CDR3 extends over 18 amino acids. CDR1 is MNHEY and CDR2 is SMNVEV in the germline V gene (reference sequence). Trimming left V 5 bases short and J 4 bases short, with 23 bases between. CDR3 protein: CASSHVDSDRGITGELFF. In DNA form, the CDR3 reads TGTGCCAGCAGTCACGTGGACAGCGACCGTGGAATCACCGGGGAGCTGTTTTTT.

This clone is large in the sample. The V call is TRBV4-2, the J call TRBJ2-7, with 7 nucleotides matching TRBD2. CDR1 and CDR2 (germline): LGHNA, YNFKEQ. CDR3 length: 15 residues. J lost 3 bases, V lost 4 bases, and 9 bases had no gene match. This chain's CDR3 is CASSPGLGEGYEQYF. CDR3 nucleotides: TGTGCCAGCAGCCCGGGACTGGGGGAGGGCTACGAGCAGTACTTC.

The rearrangement uses TRBV19 and TRBJ1-2; perhaps TRBD1 as D (5 bases). This CDR3 has 14 amino acids. Germline V lookup: CDR1 LNHDA, CDR2 SQIVND (reference sequence). The ends were cut back, 1 base at V and 7 bases at J, with 13 bases in the middle. CDR3 DNA: TGTGCCAGTAGTATAGGTGAAGGGGCTGTTGGCTACACCTTC. Protein product: CASSIGEGAVGYTF.

This clone was found once. This chain uses TRBV2 with TRBJ2-2, with 8 bases fitting TRBD1. Trimming at V came to 2 bases and at J to 5 bases, leaving 4 bases not matched to a gene. Germline V gene sequence: CDR1 SNHLY, CDR2 FYNNEI. This CDR3 is built from 15 residues. The CDR3 nucleotides read TGTGCCAGCAGTGAAAGGACAGGGAGAACCGGGGAGCTGTTTTTT. Translating gives CASSERTGRTGELFF.

This sequence joins TRBV7-9 and TRBJ1-5; D uncertain. The CDR3 length is 13 residues. The V and J ends lost 3 bases and 0 bases respectively, with 3 bases between them. Germline V CDR1 and CDR2: SEHNR, FQNEAQ (reference sequence). The CDR3 DNA follows: TGTGCCAGCAGCTTCTCTAGCAATCAGCCCCAGCATTTT. This gives the protein CASSFSSNQPQHF.

The chain combines TRBV4-1 with TRBJ1-4; no clear D gene. Germline-derived CDR1 and CDR2 are MGHRA and YSYEKL. There are 12 residues in the CDR3. V shed 1 base and J shed 8 bases, with 5 bases lying between them. CDR3: CASSQGVEKLFF. The CDR3 DNA follows: TGCGCCAGCAGCCAAGGAGTCGAAAAACTGTTTTTT.

The V gene is TRBV4-3, the J gene TRBJ1-2; TRBD1 is a possible D gene (5 bases). The germline V gene has CDR1 LGHNA and CDR2 YSLEER. The CDR3 is 13 amino acids. V gave up 4 bases and J gave up 8 bases, with 14 bases separating them. DNA for the CDR3: TGCGCCAGCAGCCCCCGCGGGCGGGACGGCTACACCTTC. The encoded protein is CASSPRGRDGYTF.

This chain links TRBV6-6 with TRBJ1-1, with D unresolved. CDR1 is MNHNY, CDR2 SVGAGI, per germline (reference sequence). This CDR3 comprises 14 residues. Trimming cost V 2 bases and J 1 base, with 8 bases left between them. The CDR3 here is CASSYTPGNTEAFF. DNA for the CDR3: TGTGCCAGCAGTTACACCCCAGGGAACACTGAAGCTTTCTTT.